This T cell receptor beta chain was recorded in a study of blood T cell repertoires in COVID-19. Study details: Spain, Italy and the United States supplied samples that represented acute and convalescent COVID-19. PBMCs, B-cell-depleted T cells, or T cells provided the cDNA or gDNA that made up the material.

Seattle enrolled patients during active infection and tracked them longitudinally. Original methodology: Reference gene primer amplification gave estimated nucleated cell counts. The assay was immunoSEQ multiplex PCR, and TCRdb's table has in-frame clones only and misses some. The V and J calls and clone size are taken from that table; D and trimming were inferred from the DNA. Here the sample spans about 120,000 clones, more than 75% being singletons. This receptor was identified in a man aged 55 to 70 with COVID-19, enrolled during active disease. The sequencing sample was made of peripheral blood.

CDR3 in amino acids: CASKTQGWTEAFF. The DNA for the CDR3 is TGTGCCAGCAAAACCCAGGGATGGACTGAAGCTTTCTTT. This sequence joins TRBV5-6 and TRBJ1-1; tentatively, D is TRBD1 (5 bases). Trimming removed 6 bases at V and 5 bases at J, with 14 bases between. Germline V gene data show CDR1 as SGHDT and CDR2 as YYEEEE. The CDR3 contains 13 residues.